This T cell receptor beta chain derives from a study of blood T cell repertoires in COVID-19. Germline V gives CDR1 MNHNY, CDR2 SVGAGI (reference sequence). V gave up 6 bases and J gave up 2 bases, with 14 bases separating them. The CDR3 is made up of 15 amino acids. Original data processing: Estimation of nucleated cell counts was performed using reference gene primer amplification. Profiled with immunoSEQ multiplex PCR; TCRdb holds only in-frame clones, not every one. V, J and clone size derive from that table, while D and trimming were established from the DNA sequence. The table has about 160,000 clones, about 87% seen once.

The sequence was obtained from a man in his 60s with COVID-19, enrolled during active disease. The chain is built from TRBV6-6 and TRBJ1-5, with D possibly TRBD1 on 6 matching bases. Sequencing input: peripheral blood. For the CDR3, the DNA is TGTGCCAGCAGGCCTGACAGGTCTGGCAATCAGCCCCAGCATTTT. The encoded protein is CASRPDRSGNQPQHF.